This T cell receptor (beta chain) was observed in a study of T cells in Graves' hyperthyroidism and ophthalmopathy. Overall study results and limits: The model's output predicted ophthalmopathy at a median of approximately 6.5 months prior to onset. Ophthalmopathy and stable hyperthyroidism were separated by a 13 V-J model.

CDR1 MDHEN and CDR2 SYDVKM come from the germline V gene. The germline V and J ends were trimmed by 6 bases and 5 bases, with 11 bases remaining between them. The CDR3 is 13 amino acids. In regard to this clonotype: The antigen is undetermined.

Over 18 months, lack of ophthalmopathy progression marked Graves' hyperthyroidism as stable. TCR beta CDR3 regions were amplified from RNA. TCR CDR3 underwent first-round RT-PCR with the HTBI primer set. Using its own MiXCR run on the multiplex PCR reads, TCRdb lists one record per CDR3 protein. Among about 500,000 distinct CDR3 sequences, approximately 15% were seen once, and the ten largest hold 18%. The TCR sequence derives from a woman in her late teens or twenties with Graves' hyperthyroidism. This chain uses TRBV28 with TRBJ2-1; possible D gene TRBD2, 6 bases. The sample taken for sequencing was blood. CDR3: CASSPGGDNEQFF. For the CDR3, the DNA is TGTGCCAGCAGCCCAGGAGGGGACAATGAGCAGTTCTTC.